This T cell receptor beta chain was identified during a study of control samples from healthy donors and cancer patients. The CDR3 totals 15 residues. Per germline, CDR1 MNHEY and CDR2 SVGAGI. Deletions cut 6 bases from V and 0 bases from J, with 14 bases between. Clones were read by immunoSEQ multiplex PCR, and TCRdb kept only the in-frame ones, dropping some. The sample holds more than 140,000 clones, approximately 94% seen once. Sequences were obtained from blood. The clonotype originates from a man aged 40-50 years in good health. The V and J genes are TRBV6-5 and TRBJ1-1; possible D gene TRBD1, 5 bases. CDR3 nucleotide sequence: TGTGCCAGCAGACTACTTATACAGGTGAACACTGAAGCTTTCTTT. It translates to CASRLLIQVNTEAFF.